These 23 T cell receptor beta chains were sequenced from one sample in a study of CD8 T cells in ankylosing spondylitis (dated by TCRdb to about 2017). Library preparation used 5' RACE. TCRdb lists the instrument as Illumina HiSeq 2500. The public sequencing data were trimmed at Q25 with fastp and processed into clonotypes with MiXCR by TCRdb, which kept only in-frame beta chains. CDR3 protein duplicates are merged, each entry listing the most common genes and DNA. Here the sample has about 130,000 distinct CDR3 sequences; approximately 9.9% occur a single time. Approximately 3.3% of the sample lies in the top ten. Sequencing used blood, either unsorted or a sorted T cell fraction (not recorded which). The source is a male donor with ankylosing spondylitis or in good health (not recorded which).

The CDR3 is CASSPDTDTQYF. The CDR3 bases are TGTGCCAGCAGCCCGGACACAGATACGCAGTATTTT. The chain employs TRBV4-2 and TRBJ2-3; no definite D call. Germline V gene lookup returns CDR1 LGHNA and CDR2 YNFKEQ. This CDR3 has 12 amino acids. V was shortened by 4 bases and J by 2 bases, with 4 bases between the two germline ends.

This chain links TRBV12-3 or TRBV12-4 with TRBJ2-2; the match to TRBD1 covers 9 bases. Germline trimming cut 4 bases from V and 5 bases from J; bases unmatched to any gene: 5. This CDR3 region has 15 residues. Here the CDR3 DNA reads TGTGCCAGCAGTTCCCGGACAGGGGAAACCGGGGAGCTGTTTTTT. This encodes CASSSRTGETGELFF.

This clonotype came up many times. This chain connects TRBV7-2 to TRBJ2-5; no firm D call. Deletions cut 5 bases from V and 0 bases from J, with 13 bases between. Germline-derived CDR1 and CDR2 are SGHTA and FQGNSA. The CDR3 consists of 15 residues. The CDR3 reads CASSGEFGYQETQYF. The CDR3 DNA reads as TGTGCCAGCAGCGGAGAGTTTGGGTACCAAGAGACCCAGTACTTC.

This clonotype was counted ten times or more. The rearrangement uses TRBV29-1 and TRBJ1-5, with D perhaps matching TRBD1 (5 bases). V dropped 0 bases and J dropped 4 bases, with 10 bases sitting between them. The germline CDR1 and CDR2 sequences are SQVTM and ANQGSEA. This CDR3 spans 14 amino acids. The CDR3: CSVEDGAENQPQHF. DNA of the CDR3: TGCAGCGTTGAAGATGGGGCAGAAAATCAGCCCCAGCATTTT. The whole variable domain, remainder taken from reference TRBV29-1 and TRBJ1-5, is SAVISQKPSRDICQRGTSLTIQCQVDSQVTMMFWYRQQPGQSLTLIATANQGSEATYESGFVIDKFPISRPNLTFSTLTVSNMSPEDSSIYLCSVEDGAENQPQHFGDGTRLSIL.

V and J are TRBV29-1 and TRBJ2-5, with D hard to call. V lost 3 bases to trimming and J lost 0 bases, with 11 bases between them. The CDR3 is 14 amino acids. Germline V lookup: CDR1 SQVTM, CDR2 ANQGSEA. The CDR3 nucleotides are TGCAGCGTTGAGGTGAGGCGGAACCAAGAGACCCAGTACTTC. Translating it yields CSVEVRRNQETQYF.

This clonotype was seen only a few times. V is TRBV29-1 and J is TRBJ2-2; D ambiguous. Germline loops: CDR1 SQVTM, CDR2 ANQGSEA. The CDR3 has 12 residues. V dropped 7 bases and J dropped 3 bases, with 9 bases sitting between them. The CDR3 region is CSARTDTGELFF. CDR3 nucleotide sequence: TGCAGCGCCAGGACGGACACCGGGGAGCTGTTTTTT.

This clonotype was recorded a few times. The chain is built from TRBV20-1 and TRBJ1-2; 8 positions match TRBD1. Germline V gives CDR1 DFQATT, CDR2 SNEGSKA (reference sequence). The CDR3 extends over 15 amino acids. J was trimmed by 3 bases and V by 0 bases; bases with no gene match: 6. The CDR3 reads CSARDPAGGHYGYTF. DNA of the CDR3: TGCAGTGCTAGAGATCCGGCAGGGGGCCACTATGGCTACACCTTC.

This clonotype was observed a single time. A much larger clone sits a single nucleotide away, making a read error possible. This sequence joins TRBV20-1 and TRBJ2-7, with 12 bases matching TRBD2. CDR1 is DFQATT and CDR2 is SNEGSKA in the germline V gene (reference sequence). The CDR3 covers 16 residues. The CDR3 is CCARIASTSGSYEQYF. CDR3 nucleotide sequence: TGCTGTGCTAGGATCGCCTCGACTAGCGGGAGCTACGAGCAGTACTTC.

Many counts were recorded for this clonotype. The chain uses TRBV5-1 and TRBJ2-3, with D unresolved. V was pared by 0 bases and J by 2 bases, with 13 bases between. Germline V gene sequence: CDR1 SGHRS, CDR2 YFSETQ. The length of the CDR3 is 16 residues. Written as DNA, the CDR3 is TGCGCCAGCAGCTTGGCCCTCTCCTACCTCACAGATACGCAGTATTTT. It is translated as CASSLALSYLTDTQYF.

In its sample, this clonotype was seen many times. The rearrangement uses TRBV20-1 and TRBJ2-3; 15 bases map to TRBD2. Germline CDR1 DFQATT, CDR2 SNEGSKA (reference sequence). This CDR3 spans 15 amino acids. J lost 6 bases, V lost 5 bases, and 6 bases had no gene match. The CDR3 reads CSAGGLAGGGDTQYF. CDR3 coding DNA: TGCAGTGCTGGAGGACTAGCGGGAGGGGGTGATACGCAGTATTTT.

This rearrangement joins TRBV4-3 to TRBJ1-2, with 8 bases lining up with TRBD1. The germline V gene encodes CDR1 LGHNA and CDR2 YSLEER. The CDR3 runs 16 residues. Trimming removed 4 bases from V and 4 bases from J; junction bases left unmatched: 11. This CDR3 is CASSLQTGEGAYGYTF. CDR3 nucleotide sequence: TGCGCCAGCAGCCTACAGACAGGGGAGGGGGCCTATGGCTACACCTTC.

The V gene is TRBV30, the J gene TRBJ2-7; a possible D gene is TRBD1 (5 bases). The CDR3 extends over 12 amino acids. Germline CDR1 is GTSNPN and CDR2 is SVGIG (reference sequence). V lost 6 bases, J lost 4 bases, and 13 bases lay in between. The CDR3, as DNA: TGTGCCTGTCAAGGCAGGGTGTACGAGCAGTACTTC. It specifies CACQGRVYEQYF.

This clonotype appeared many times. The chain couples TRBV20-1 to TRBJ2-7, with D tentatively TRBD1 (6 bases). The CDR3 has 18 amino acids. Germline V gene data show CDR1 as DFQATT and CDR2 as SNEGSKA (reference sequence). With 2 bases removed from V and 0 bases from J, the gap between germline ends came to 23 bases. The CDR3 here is CSARPRGFGRQHSYEQYF. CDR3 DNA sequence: TGCAGTGCTAGACCCAGGGGTTTCGGACGCCAACACTCCTACGAGCAGTACTTC.

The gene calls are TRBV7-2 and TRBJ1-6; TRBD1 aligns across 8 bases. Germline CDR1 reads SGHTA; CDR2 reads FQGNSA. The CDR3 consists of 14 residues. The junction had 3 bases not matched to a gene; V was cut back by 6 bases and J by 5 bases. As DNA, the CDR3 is TGTGCCAGCAGAACGACAGGGGATAATTCACCCCTCCACTTT. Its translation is CASRTTGDNSPLHF.

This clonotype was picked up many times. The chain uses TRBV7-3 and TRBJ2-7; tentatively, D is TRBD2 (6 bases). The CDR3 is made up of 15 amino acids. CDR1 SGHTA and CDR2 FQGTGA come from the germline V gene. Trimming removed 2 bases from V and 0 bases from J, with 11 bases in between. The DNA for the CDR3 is TGTGCCAGCAGCTTATTTGCGGGGAGCTCCTACGAGCAGTACTTC. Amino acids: CASSLFAGSSYEQYF.

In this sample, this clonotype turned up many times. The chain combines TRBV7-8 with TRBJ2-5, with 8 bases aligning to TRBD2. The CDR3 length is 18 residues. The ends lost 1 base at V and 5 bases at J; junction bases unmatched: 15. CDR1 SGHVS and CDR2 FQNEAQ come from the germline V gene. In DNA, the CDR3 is TGTGCCAGCAGCTTAGTCACAATGTTAGCGGGACCGGCGGAGACCCAGTACTTC. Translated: CASSLVTMLAGPAETQYF.

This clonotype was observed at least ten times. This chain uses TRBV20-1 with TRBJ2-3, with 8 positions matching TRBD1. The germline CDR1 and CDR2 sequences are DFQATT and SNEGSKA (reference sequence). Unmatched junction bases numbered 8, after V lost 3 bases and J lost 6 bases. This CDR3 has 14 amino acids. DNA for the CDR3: TGCAGTGCTAGCGGACAGGGAGGCGTTGATACGCAGTATTTT. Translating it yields CSASGQGGVDTQYF.

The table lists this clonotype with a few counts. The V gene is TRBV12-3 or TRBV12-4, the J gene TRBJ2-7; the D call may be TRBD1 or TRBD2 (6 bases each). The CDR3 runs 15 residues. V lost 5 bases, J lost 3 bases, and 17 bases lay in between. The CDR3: CASSGRGGTLYEQYF. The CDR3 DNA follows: TGTGCCAGCAGTGGGAGAGGGGGGACACTCTACGAGCAGTACTTC.

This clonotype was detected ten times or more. CDR3 bases: TGTGCCAGCTCACCACCGGCGGGAGCCTCCTACGAGCAGTACTTC. This translates into CASSPPAGASYEQYF. The chain recombines TRBV18 with TRBJ2-7; TRBD2 agrees at 7 bases. The V gene's germline CDR1 is KGHSH and CDR2 LQKENI. The trim removed 0 bases at V and 0 bases at J, leaving 2 bases unmatched. The CDR3 contains 15 residues.

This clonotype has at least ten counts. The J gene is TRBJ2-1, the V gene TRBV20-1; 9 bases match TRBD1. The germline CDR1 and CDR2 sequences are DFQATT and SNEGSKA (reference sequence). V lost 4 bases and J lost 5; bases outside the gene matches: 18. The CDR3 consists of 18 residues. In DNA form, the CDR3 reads TGCAGTGCTACGAACCTCAAATTCACAGGGGGCACAAACAATGAGCAGTTCTTC. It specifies CSATNLKFTGGTNNEQFF.

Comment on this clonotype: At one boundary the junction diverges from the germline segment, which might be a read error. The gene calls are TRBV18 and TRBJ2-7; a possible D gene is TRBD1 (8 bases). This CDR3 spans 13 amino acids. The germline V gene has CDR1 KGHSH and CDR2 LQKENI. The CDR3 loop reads CAGSQQGGYEQYF. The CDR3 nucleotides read TGTGCCGGCTCTCAACAGGGGGGGTACGAGCAGTACTTC.

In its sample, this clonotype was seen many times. This CDR3 is CASSFRQGSSYEQYF. As DNA, the CDR3 is TGTGCCAGCTCATTCCGACAGGGGTCCTCCTACGAGCAGTACTTC. The chain combines TRBV18 with TRBJ2-7; TRBD1 agrees at 8 bases. Looked up from germline, CDR1 is KGHSH and CDR2 is LQKENI. This CDR3 has 15 residues. Germline trimming cut 5 bases from V and 0 bases from J; bases unmatched to any gene: 6.

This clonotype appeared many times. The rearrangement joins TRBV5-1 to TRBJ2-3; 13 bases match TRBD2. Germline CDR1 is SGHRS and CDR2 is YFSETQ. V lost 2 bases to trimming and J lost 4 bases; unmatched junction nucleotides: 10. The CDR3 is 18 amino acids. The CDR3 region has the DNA TGCGCCAGCAGCTTTACCTGGACTAGCGGGAGTATGCCAGATACGCAGTATTTT. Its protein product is CASSFTWTSGSMPDTQYF.